The sequence of this T cell receptor beta chain was determined in a study of blood T cell repertoires in COVID-19. Across the study: Samples came from the United States, Italy and Spain, spanning acute and convalescent COVID-19. Sources were T cells, B-cell-depleted T cells, or PBMCs; the material itself was cDNA or gDNA.

V gave up 2 bases and J gave up 0 bases, with 13 bases separating them. Per the germline V gene, CDR1 is GTSNPN and CDR2 is SVGIG (reference sequence). CDR3 length equals 15 residues. Profiled with immunoSEQ multiplex PCR; TCRdb holds only in-frame clones, not every one. This sample has about 160,000 clones, with about 90% found just once. This clone was seen only a few times. The rearrangement joins TRBV30 to TRBJ1-2, with D unclear. The sequenced material came from peripheral blood. The clonotype was recovered from a woman between 70 and 85 years old with acute or convalescent COVID-19. The CDR3 DNA follows: TGTGCCTGGAGTCCCGCCGGGTTCTCTAACTATGGCTACACCTTC. Translated: CAWSPAGFSNYGYTF.